The T cell receptor beta chain described here comes from a study of blood T cell repertoires in COVID-19. Study at large: Samples came from the United States, Italy and Spain, spanning acute and convalescent COVID-19. T cells, B-cell-depleted T cells, or PBMCs supplied cDNA or gDNA.

Germline V gives CDR1 SGHRS, CDR2 YFSETQ. The CDR3 loop spans 13 amino acids. Germline trimming cut 4 bases from V and 7 bases from J; bases unmatched to any gene: 2. The authors' processing: Reference gene primer amplification gave nucleated cell count estimates. Some clones are missing from TCRdb's copy, which holds only in-frame ones; the method was immunoSEQ multiplex PCR. V, J and clone size were drawn from that table, and D and trimming were deduced from the DNA. Seen here are hundreds of thousands of clones, around 88% observed once, and the top ten hold less than 2.5%. The sequence derives from a woman aged 25 to 45 who had recovered from COVID-19. This chain connects TRBV5-1 to TRBJ1-5; 10 nucleotides agree with TRBD1. The sequencing input was peripheral blood. CDR3 residues: CASSRTGGQPQHF. The CDR3 nucleotides are TGCGCCAGCAGCCGGACAGGGGGGCAGCCCCAGCATTTT.